These 31 T cell receptor beta chains were all obtained from the same sample, sequenced in a study of cytomegalovirus exposure and HLA in healthy donors. 60 Vbeta and 13 Jbeta primers were used in PCR. TCRdb's copy holds only in-frame clones and misses some; the assay was immunoSEQ multiplex PCR. The sample lists about 140,000 clones, around 80% occurring once. The sequenced material came from PBMCs. Every receptor here comes from a male donor in good health and CMV-seropositive.

This rearrangement joins TRBV30 to TRBJ2-3; tentative D call: TRBD2 (5 bases). V lost 5 bases and J lost 3, with 18 bases in between. The CDR3 loop spans 15 amino acids. Germline CDR1 is GTSNPN and CDR2 is SVGIG (reference sequence). The CDR3 spells CAWAPGILRTDTQYF. The CDR3 bases are TGTGCCTGGGCCCCGGGGATACTTCGGACAGATACGCAGTATTTT.

The chain has TRBV7-9 and TRBJ2-1, with 7 bases identical to TRBD2. The CDR3 length is 16 residues. Germline values: CDR1 SEHNR, CDR2 FQNEAQ (reference sequence). V lost 2 bases and J lost 6; bases outside the gene matches: 10. The CDR3 DNA sequence: TGTGCCAGCAGCTTAAATTCGGCGGGAGACGGCAATGAGCAGTTCTTC. Residues: CASSLNSAGDGNEQFF.

This clone was seen more than once but under ten times. The chain combines TRBV6-1 with TRBJ1-5, with a tentative D call TRBD1 (5 bases). Trimming removed 1 base at V and 4 bases at J, with 11 bases between. This CDR3 contains 15 residues. Germline V lookup: CDR1 MNHNS, CDR2 SASEGT. CDR3 region: CASSEVRGGNQPQHF. DNA for the CDR3: TGTGCCAGCAGTGAAGTAAGGGGTGGAAATCAGCCCCAGCATTTT.

In this sample, this clone turned up once. The chain employs TRBV27 and TRBJ1-1, with a weak D call TRBD1 (5 bases). Trimming took 4 bases from V and 5 from J, leaving 11 bases between them. The CDR3 has 13 residues. CDR1 is MNHEY, CDR2 SMNVEV, per germline (reference sequence). The CDR3 here is CASSWAGKTEAFF. DNA for the CDR3: TGTGCCAGCAGTTGGGCAGGGAAGACTGAAGCTTTCTTT.

This chain uses TRBV2 with TRBJ2-7, with 7 positions matching TRBD1. This CDR3 has 14 residues. The germline gives CDR1 SNHLY, CDR2 FYNNEI. V trimming: 6 bases; J trimming: 0 bases; junction bases outside the gene matches: 5. As DNA, the CDR3 is TGTGCCAGCAGAACAGGGGCATCCTCCTACGAGCAGTACTTC. It is translated as CASRTGASSYEQYF.

The chain is built from TRBV13 and TRBJ2-7; 10 positions agree with TRBD2. The CDR3 is made up of 16 amino acids. The germline V gene encodes CDR1 PRHDT and CDR2 FYEKMQ (reference sequence). V trimming: 5 bases; J trimming: 5 bases; junction bases outside the gene matches: 12. The CDR3 reads CASSLAGLAGDHEQYF. The DNA of the CDR3 is TGTGCCAGCAGCCTGGCGGGGCTAGCGGGAGACCACGAGCAGTACTTC.

V is TRBV19 and J is TRBJ2-4, with 8 nucleotides matching TRBD1. The length of the CDR3 is 16 residues. Looked up from germline, CDR1 is LNHDA and CDR2 is SQIVND (reference sequence). Trimming at V came to 3 bases and at J to 7 bases, leaving 11 bases not matched to a gene. The CDR3 loop is CASSMAWTGQLNIQYF. The CDR3 DNA reads TGTGCCAGTAGTATGGCCTGGACAGGGCAGTTGAACATTCAGTACTTC.

The chain has TRBV9 and TRBJ2-1; D ambiguous. The germline CDR1 and CDR2 sequences are SGDLS and YYNGEE. CDR3 length: 12 residues. Trimming took off 0 bases at V and 13 bases at J, with 11 bases between the two ends. The CDR3 here is CASSVGADSQFF. DNA of the CDR3: TGTGCCAGCAGCGTAGGCGCAGACTCACAGTTCTTC.

Comment on this clone: Sequence at one end of the junction differs from germline and may be a read error. This sequence joins TRBV7-9 and TRBJ1-6; D ambiguous. CDR1 and CDR2 from the germline V gene are SEHNR and FQNEAQ (reference sequence). The CDR3 contains 16 residues. Here the CDR3 DNA reads TGTTCCAGCAGCCCGACACAGAGCTCCTATAATTCACCCCTCCACTTT. Its translation is CSSSPTQSSYNSPLHF.

This clone has just a few counts. This chain links TRBV28 with TRBJ2-7; D may be TRBD2 (6 bases). Germline CDR1 is MDHEN and CDR2 is SYDVKM. V was pared by 4 bases and J by 7 bases, with 23 bases between. The CDR3 runs 16 residues. The DNA for the CDR3 is TGTGCCAGCAGTTCCGGGACGGACTACCTCCTTTTTGAGCAGTACTTC. This codes for CASSSGTDYLLFEQYF.

The rearrangement links TRBV10-3 to TRBJ2-5; D remains ambiguous. TRBJ2-7 explains the end of the DNA better; the J call may be wrong. CDR3 length equals 12 residues. Germline CDR1 is ENHRY and CDR2 is SYGVKD. The chain's CDR3 is CAISDASYEQYF. Written as DNA, the CDR3 is TGTGCCATCAGTGATGCCTCCTACGAGCAGTACTTC.

The chain couples TRBV19 to TRBJ2-1, with 8 positions matching TRBD2. The CDR3 has 15 residues. Germline V gives CDR1 LNHDA, CDR2 SQIVND (reference sequence). The V and J ends lost 3 bases and 9 bases, in that order; junction bases with no gene match: 10. CDR3 region: CASSIGTRSAIEQFF. DNA of the CDR3: TGTGCCAGTAGTATCGGGACTAGAAGTGCAATTGAGCAGTTCTTC. Full variable domain (outside the CDR3, taken from reference TRBV19 and TRBJ2-1): DGGITQSPKYLFRKEGQNVTLSCEQNLNHDAMYWYRQDPGQGLRLIYYSQIVNDFQKGDIAEGYSVSREKKESFPLTVTSAQKNPTAFYLCASSIGTRSAIEQFFGPGTRLTVL.

The CDR3 here is CASSVGLAGTDTQYF. In DNA form, the CDR3 reads TGTGCCAGCAGCGTGGGACTAGCGGGGACAGATACGCAGTATTTT. The rearrangement links TRBV6-4 to TRBJ2-3, with 13 bases aligning to TRBD2. There are 15 residues in the CDR3. Looked up from germline, CDR1 is MRHNA and CDR2 is SNTAGT. Trimming at V came to 6 bases and at J to 3 bases, leaving 3 bases not matched to a gene.

This clone was counted a few times. V is TRBV11-1 and J is TRBJ2-1, with 14 bases fitting TRBD2. CDR3 length: 16 amino acids. The ends lost 3 bases at V and 9 bases at J; junction bases unmatched: 7. Looked up from germline, CDR1 is SGHAT and CDR2 is FQDESV (reference sequence). The CDR3 protein is CASSLGGLAGASEQFF. Here the CDR3 DNA reads TGTGCCAGCAGCTTGGGGGGACTAGCGGGAGCGAGTGAGCAGTTCTTC. The complete variable domain, with remaining parts taken from reference TRBV11-1 and TRBJ2-1, reads EAEVAQSPRYKITEKSQAVAFWCDPISGHATLYWYRQILGQGPELLVQFQDESVVDDSQLPKDRFSAERLKGVDSTLKIQPAELGDSAMYLCASSLGGLAGASEQFFGPGTRLTVL.

The chain is built from TRBV14 and TRBJ1-2; D uncertain. CDR1 and CDR2 (germline): SGHDN, FVKESK. V lost 5 bases and J 4 bases, leaving 8 bases between the germline ends. This CDR3 has 12 amino acids. CDR3 bases: TGTGCCAGCAGCGACACCTTCTATGGCTACACCTTC. This sequence encodes CASSDTFYGYTF.

This rearrangement joins TRBV6-1 to TRBJ2-5; TRBD1 is a possible D gene (6 bases). Germline V gives CDR1 MNHNS, CDR2 SASEGT. The CDR3 contains 12 residues. Trimming left V 4 bases short and J 5 bases short, with 8 bases between. The CDR3 DNA reads as TGTGCCAGCAGTGTACAGGGCGAGACCCAGTACTTC. This encodes CASSVQGETQYF.

In this sample, this clone turned up a few times. The chain has TRBV11-2 and TRBJ2-7; TRBD2 might be the D (5 bases). V lost 3 bases and J lost 2, with 14 bases in between. CDR1 and CDR2 from the germline V gene are SGHAT and FQNNGV. CDR3 length equals 15 residues. The CDR3 bases are TGTGCCAGCAGCTTCGCGGGCAACCCTACCTACGAGCAGTACTTC. It translates to CASSFAGNPTYEQYF.

V usage is TRBV19 and J usage is TRBJ2-2; D gene ambiguous. This CDR3 has 11 amino acids. The V and J ends lost 7 bases and 7 bases respectively, with 7 bases between them. CDR1 and CDR2 (germline): LNHDA, SQIVND (reference sequence). CDR3 sequence: CASTQNGELFF. The CDR3 nucleotides are TGTGCCAGTACCCAGAACGGGGAGCTGTTTTTT.

This chain joins TRBV14 and TRBJ2-3; 7 nucleotides agree with TRBD2. V dropped 1 base and J dropped 2; count of bases not matched to a gene: 3. CDR1 is SGHDN, CDR2 FVKESK, per germline. The CDR3 has 15 residues. The CDR3 DNA reads TGTGCCAGCAGCCAAGTACTAGCGAACACAGATACGCAGTATTTT. Protein: CASSQVLANTDTQYF.

This chain uses TRBV2 with TRBJ1-2; TRBD1 matches at 8 bases. This CDR3 contains 15 residues. Germline V gene data show CDR1 as SNHLY and CDR2 as FYNNEI. V lost 4 bases, J lost 0 bases, and 4 bases stayed unmatched. The CDR3 loop is CASSAETGANYGYTF. For the CDR3, the DNA is TGTGCCAGCAGTGCCGAGACAGGGGCTAACTATGGCTACACCTTC.

The V gene is TRBV10-3, the J gene TRBJ2-7; maybe TRBD1 (7 bases). Per the germline V gene, CDR1 is ENHRY and CDR2 is SYGVKD. The CDR3 totals 14 residues. The germline V and J ends were trimmed by 6 bases and 0 bases, with 12 bases remaining between them. CDR3 loop: CAIRDRTNSYEQYF. The CDR3 region has the DNA TGTGCCATCAGGGACAGGACTAACTCCTACGAGCAGTACTTC.

The genes are TRBV7-9 and TRBJ1-5; 7 bases map to TRBD1. The length of the CDR3 is 13 residues. Trimming at V came to 8 bases and at J to 5 bases, leaving 6 bases not matched to a gene. Germline loops: CDR1 SEHNR, CDR2 FQNEAQ (reference sequence). The CDR3 DNA reads as TGTGCCAGCGATACAGGGGTTGATCAGCCCCAGCATTTT. Translation: CASDTGVDQPQHF.

The genes are TRBV19 and TRBJ1-1; D is perhaps TRBD1 (6 bases). Germline V CDR1 and CDR2: LNHDA, SQIVND (reference sequence). CDR3 length: 15 residues. The CDR3 reads CGAGRGDAIHTEAFF. DNA for the CDR3: TGTGGCGCGGGGAGGGGGGATGCCATACACACTGAAGCTTTCTTT.

This clone was seen a handful of times. The chain has TRBV27 and TRBJ2-7; D perhaps matches TRBD1 (6 bases). The CDR3 runs to 13 residues. Germline values: CDR1 MNHEY, CDR2 SMNVEV (reference sequence). The V end was cut by 5 bases, the J end by 4 bases, with 12 bases between. The CDR3 region has the DNA TGTGCCAGCAGTATGCAACAGGGATACGAGCAGTACTTC. It yields the protein CASSMQQGYEQYF.

This chain uses TRBV19 with TRBJ2-1; D perhaps matches TRBD2 (6 bases). Germline loops: CDR1 LNHDA, CDR2 SQIVND (reference sequence). V was cut by 5 bases and J by 2 bases, with 13 bases left in between. The CDR3 runs to 15 residues. CDR3 in DNA: TGTGCCAGTAGTGCAAGAGCGGGTACCTACAATGAGCAGTTCTTC. It is translated as CASSARAGTYNEQFF.

In its sample, this clone was seen once. This chain joins TRBV29-1 and TRBJ2-2; no firm D call. Trimming cost V 7 bases and J 4 bases, with 13 bases left between them. The germline gives CDR1 SQVTM, CDR2 ANQGSEA. The CDR3 loop spans 13 amino acids. The CDR3 here is CSGMRVRTGELFF. In DNA, the CDR3 is TGCAGCGGAATGAGAGTTCGCACCGGGGAGCTGTTTTTT.

The chain couples TRBV9 to TRBJ2-5, with a weak D call TRBD1 (7 bases). This CDR3 is 17 amino acids long. The ends were cut back, 3 bases at V and 4 bases at J, with 22 bases in the middle. Germline CDR1 is SGDLS and CDR2 is YYNGEE. The CDR3 spells CASSDHIGGGDSETQYF. The CDR3 DNA reads TGTGCCAGCAGCGACCACATCGGAGGGGGCGATTCAGAGACCCAGTACTTC.

The V gene is TRBV5-1, the J gene TRBJ2-3; 8 bases match TRBD1. Germline V gene data show CDR1 as SGHRS and CDR2 as YFSETQ. The V segment lost 2 bases and the J segment 9 bases; nucleotides outside the gene matches: 2. The CDR3 has 12 residues. In DNA, the CDR3 is TGCGCCAGCAGCTTACAGGGGGAGACGCAGTATTTT. Translation: CASSLQGETQYF.

This chain uses TRBV11-3 with TRBJ2-7; possible D gene TRBD2, 6 bases. CDR3 length: 13 residues. V dropped 4 bases and J dropped 6 bases, with 13 bases sitting between them. Germline V gene lookup returns CDR1 SGHNT and CDR2 YENEEA. Here the CDR3 DNA reads TGTGCCAGCAGCTCCCATTTCGGGGGCGAGCAGTACTTC. The encoded protein is CASSSHFGGEQYF. Filled out from reference TRBV11-3 and TRBJ2-7, the complete variable domain reads EAGVVQSPRYKIIEKKQPVAFWCNPISGHNTLYWYLQNLGQGPELLIRYENEEAVDDSQLPKDRFSAERLKGVDSTLKIQPAELGDSAVYLCASSSHFGGEQYFGPGTRLTVT.

To note about this clone: Other DNA sequences of this sample code for an identical CDR3. The chain combines TRBV5-1 with TRBJ2-5, with D maybe TRBD2 (6 bases). This CDR3 is built from 14 residues. Germline CDR1 and CDR2: SGHRS and YFSETQ. V was clipped by 2 bases and J by 5 bases, with 13 bases between them. CDR3: CASSLSSGRETQYF. As DNA, the CDR3 is TGCGCCAGCAGCTTATCATCAGGGAGGGAGACCCAGTACTTC.

This chain joins TRBV10-2 and TRBJ2-3, with TRBD2 matching over 13 bases. The CDR3 consists of 14 residues. From germline, CDR1 is WSHSY and CDR2 SAAADI. V was pared by 8 bases and J by 2 bases, with 1 base of the junction left unmatched. The CDR3 loop reads CASGLAGVTDTQYF. CDR3 in DNA: TGCGCCAGCGGACTAGCGGGGGTCACAGATACGCAGTATTTT.